This is a list of T cell receptor beta chains from one sample in a study of T cell repertoires in cytomegalovirus infection. These receptors have no identified antigens. One entry per CDR3 protein results from TCRdb running MiXCR on the reads. The repertoire includes roughly 120,000 distinct CDR3 sequences, about 9.5% of them detected once, and approximately 33% sits in the top ten. Sequencing input: PBMCs, sequenced either directly or after in vitro stimulation (not recorded which). These TCRs come from a human donor in good health (CMV status not recorded). Some clones in this sample may be carry-over from other donors' samples. The CDR3 runs from the conserved cysteine through the conserved F or W. Fields, in order: CDR3 DNA, CDR3 protein, J gene, D gene, CDR3 length, clone size, V gene. D genes are given only for firm matches. Part of the rows lack a size; the others show once, few, many or a class for expanded clones.

TGTGCCAGTAGTATAGATCGGGCGGGAAGCTACAATGAGCAGTTCTTC CASSIDRAGSYNEQFF TRBJ2-1 NA 16 many TRBV19
TGTGCCAGCAGCCCCGGGACACCTAGTAATGAAAAACTGTTTTTT CASSPGTPSNEKLFF TRBJ1-4 NA 15 few TRBV7-9
TGTGCCAGCAGGTACACAGGGGGCGGCTATCAGCCCCAGCATTTT CASRYTGGGYQPQHF TRBJ1-5 TRBD1 15 few TRBV6-6
TGTGCCAGCCAGGACGGAGCCAAAAACATTCAGTACTTC CASQDGAKNIQYF TRBJ2-4 NA 13 many TRBV28
TGTGCCAGCAGTCGATTAAATTCCTACAATGAGCAGTTCTTC CASSRLNSYNEQFF TRBJ2-1 NA 14 NA TRBV6-6
TGTGCCAGCAGCCAAGATACGGGGGAGCGGGATAGCAATCAGCCCCAGCATTTT CASSQDTGERDSNQPQHF TRBJ1-5 NA 18 few TRBV14
TGTGCCAGCAGTCTCTGGAGGGGGACAGCGAACACCGGGGAGCTGTTTTTT CASSLWRGTANTGELFF TRBJ2-2 NA 17 many TRBV6-2/TRBV6-3
TGTGCCAGCCTCGGGGGCTCTGGAAACACCATATATTTT CASLGGSGNTIYF TRBJ1-3 NA 13 few TRBV27
TGTGCCAGCAGCTCCCAGTACCTTCAGCCCCAGCATTTT CASSSQYLQPQHF TRBJ1-5 NA 13 NA TRBV7-2
TGTGCCAGCAGCTTAGGTACGGAGCAAGAGACCCAGTACTTC CASSLGTEQETQYF TRBJ2-5 NA 14 many TRBV7-2
TGTGCCAGCAGTTACTCGGGCAGGGGGCTCACTGAAGCTTTCTTT CASSYSGRGLTEAFF TRBJ1-1 TRBD1 15 NA TRBV6-5
TGTGCCAGCAGTTACGCGGCTAGCGGGAGTCTTGAGCAGTTCTTC CASSYAASGSLEQFF TRBJ2-1 TRBD2 15 few TRBV6-5
TGCGCCAGCAGCCCGGGACAGCGAAGTTATGGCTACACCTTC CASSPGQRSYGYTF TRBJ1-2 TRBD1 14 many TRBV5-1
TGTGCCAGCAGCGAAGCTCCTACGGGACAGGTGTATGGCTACACCTTC CASSEAPTGQVYGYTF TRBJ1-2 TRBD1 16 many TRBV7-9
TGCGCCAGCAGCCAAGTCTGGGCCTATGGCTACACCTTC CASSQVWAYGYTF TRBJ1-2 NA 13 many TRBV4-1
TGTGCCAGCCAACCGGGACTAGCGGGAGCAGATACGCAGTATTTT CASQPGLAGADTQYF TRBJ2-3 TRBD2 15 few TRBV6-2/TRBV6-3
TGTGCCAGTAGGGACAGGGCGAATCAGCCCCAGCATTTT CASRDRANQPQHF TRBJ1-5 TRBD1 13 many TRBV19
TGTGCCAGCAGCTTACTAGAGTCTGGGGGCTACAACACTGAAGCTTTCTTT CASSLLESGGYNTEAFF TRBJ1-1 NA 17 many TRBV11-2
TGCGCCAGCAGTGAGACTACAGGGGTGGACACTGAAGCTTTCTTT CASSETTGVDTEAFF TRBJ1-1 TRBD1 15 few TRBV10-2
TGTGCCAGCAGTCTACCGACAGGCCTCGTTAATGAAAAACTGTTTTTT CASSLPTGLVNEKLFF TRBJ1-4 NA 16 many TRBV12-3/TRBV12-4
TGTGCCAGCACCCCCGGTGTTTCTGAAGCTTTCTTT CASTPGVSEAFF TRBJ1-1 NA 12 NA TRBV12-3/TRBV12-4
TGTGCCAGCAAAAGGGTGGGGACAGATAATCAGCCCCAGCATTTT CASKRVGTDNQPQHF TRBJ1-5 TRBD1 15 many TRBV7-2
TGTGCCAGCAGCTTAGCCACAGGGGGATTCGCTAATGAAAAACTGTTTTTT CASSLATGGFANEKLFF TRBJ1-4 TRBD1 17 many TRBV7-6
TGTGCCAGCGAAAGACAGGGGATGAACACTGAAGCTTTCTTT CASERQGMNTEAFF TRBJ1-1 TRBD1 14 NA TRBV6-2/TRBV6-3
TGTGCCAGCAGCTTGGACGTAGCGCTAACCTACGAGCAGTACTTC CASSLDVALTYEQYF TRBJ2-7 NA 15 NA TRBV5-4
TGTGCCAGCAGTTTTGGGGTGGACAGGGGTGGCGAGACCCAGTACTTC CASSFGVDRGGETQYF TRBJ2-5 TRBD1 16 NA TRBV12-3/TRBV12-4
TGTGCCAGCAAGTTACCGCCCCACCTCGACACAGATACGCAGTATTTT CASKLPPHLDTDTQYF TRBJ2-3 NA 16 few TRBV6-2/TRBV6-3
TGTGCCAGCAGTCCGACAGGGTCCCAGCCCCAGCATTTT CASSPTGSQPQHF TRBJ1-5 TRBD1 13 few TRBV27
TGTGCCAGCAGCGCCGACAGGGGGAGAGCTTTCTTT CASSADRGRAFF TRBJ1-1 TRBD1 12 NA TRBV7-2
TGTGCCAGCAGCCGGACAGGAGGGCCAGATACGCAGTATTTT CASSRTGGPDTQYF TRBJ2-3 NA 14 many TRBV11-3
TGTGCCAGCAGCTTCCCCACAGGAGGCCCCACGAACACCGGGGAGCTGTTTTTT CASSFPTGGPTNTGELFF TRBJ2-2 NA 18 few TRBV7-9
TGTGCCAGCACCCTTCGGGGGGGGGAGACCCAGTACTTC CASTLRGGETQYF TRBJ2-5 TRBD2 13 many TRBV6-6
TGTGCCACCGCGGGCGTCTACGGGCAGCCCCAGCATTTT CATAGVYGQPQHF TRBJ1-5 NA 13 NA TRBV15
TGTGCCAGCAGTTTCCATCAACCGGGACGTTATTACAATGAGCAGTTCTTC CASSFHQPGRYYNEQFF TRBJ2-1 NA 17 many TRBV28
TGTGCCAGCAGCTTAAAAGTGGGAGCACCCCTCCACTTT CASSLKVGAPLHF TRBJ1-6 NA 13 many TRBV7-8
TGTGCCACCAGCAGTGGGCTAGCGGTCTACGAGCAGTACTTC CATSSGLAVYEQYF TRBJ2-7 TRBD2 14 NA TRBV15
TGTGCCAGCAGTGGCGGGCAGGGACTAGCGGGAGTTCCCCAAGAGACCCAGTACTTC CASSGGQGLAGVPQETQYF TRBJ2-5 TRBD2 19 few TRBV2
TGTGCCAGCAGCTTAGGAGCCGCGGGGACCCTCCCAAGCAATCAGCCCCAGCATTTT CASSLGAAGTLPSNQPQHF TRBJ1-5 NA 19 many TRBV7-9
TGTGCCAGCAGTTTAATTCGGGACAGGGGCCATGAGCAGTTCTTC CASSLIRDRGHEQFF TRBJ2-1 TRBD1 15 many TRBV12-3/TRBV12-4
TGTGCCAGCAGTTCTCGACACGTACAAGAGACCCAGTACTTC CASSSRHVQETQYF TRBJ2-5 NA 14 few TRBV6-2/TRBV6-3
TGTGCCAGTAAGCCAACAGGGATAGGAACACCCGGGGAGCTGTTTTTT CASKPTGIGTPGELFF TRBJ2-2 NA 16 many TRBV19